The 22 T cell receptor beta chains reported below all come from one sample, sequenced in a study of identifying expanded T cells in peripheral blood. Sequencing used immunoSEQ multiplex PCR; TCRdb keeps in-frame clones, though not all of them. The table shows more than 45,000 clones, with about 92% occurring only once. Sequencing was carried out using blood. Receptors originate from a person aged 18 to 69 in good health.

J is TRBJ1-1 and V is TRBV28, with D maybe TRBD1 (6 bases). The CDR3 runs 14 residues. V lost 6 bases to trimming and J lost 2 bases, with 13 bases between them. Germline V CDR1 and CDR2: MDHEN, SYDVKM. In nucleotides, the CDR3 is TGTGCCAGCAGAATCGGCAGGGGTAACACTGAAGCTTTCTTT. This codes for CASRIGRGNTEAFF.

The chain recombines TRBV13 with TRBJ2-4, with D perhaps matching TRBD2 (6 bases). CDR3 length: 15 amino acids. V lost 0 bases and J lost 4, with 10 bases in between. Germline-derived CDR1 and CDR2 are PRHDT and FYEKMQ (reference sequence). The CDR3 DNA reads as TGTGCCAGCAGCTTAGGGACGGAGGGGAAAAACATTCAGTACTTC. Protein: CASSLGTEGKNIQYF.

This chain uses TRBV10-3 with TRBJ1-2; D gene uncertain. This CDR3 has 15 residues. In germline, CDR1 is ENHRY, CDR2 SYGVKD. V dropped 6 bases and J dropped 7 bases, with 21 bases sitting between them. The CDR3 DNA sequence: TGTGCCATCAGCGAAGGTGAGGGTTCGAGGTCTGGCTACACCTTC. This codes for CAISEGEGSRSGYTF.

Only one count was recorded for this clone. J is TRBJ2-7 and V is TRBV5-6, with 9 bases matching TRBD2. The J segment lost 2 bases and the V segment lost 0 bases, leaving 6 bases of the junction unmatched. This CDR3 comprises 16 residues. From germline, CDR1 is SGHDT and CDR2 YYEEEE. CDR3 residues: CASSLAWTSATYEQYF. The CDR3 DNA follows: TGTGCCAGCAGCTTGGCCTGGACTAGCGCTACCTACGAGCAGTACTTC.

V is TRBV6-5 and J is TRBJ1-2; no clear D. The CDR3 is 14 residues long. Looked up from germline, CDR1 is MNHEY and CDR2 is SVGAGI. The V end was cut by 0 bases, the J end by 6 bases, with 11 bases between. This CDR3 is CASSYSRVTNGYTF. The CDR3 region has the DNA TGTGCCAGCAGTTACTCCCGGGTGACGAATGGCTACACCTTC.

This clone has just a few counts. V and J are TRBV7-9 and TRBJ2-2; 7 bases align to TRBD2. V lost 8 bases, J lost 0 bases, and 9 bases stayed unmatched. The CDR3 sequence is 16 residues long. Germline lookup yields CDR1 SEHNR and CDR2 FQNEAQ (reference sequence). The CDR3 loop is CASLTSSYANTGELFF. The CDR3 region has the DNA TGTGCCAGCCTGACTAGCAGCTACGCGAACACCGGGGAGCTGTTTTTT.

V usage is TRBV14 and J usage is TRBJ2-1; 10 bases agree with TRBD1. Germline CDR1 and CDR2: SGHDN and FVKESK. This CDR3 spans 14 amino acids. V dropped 4 bases and J dropped 5; count of bases not matched to a gene: 2. CDR3 amino acids: CASSRQGANNEQFF. In DNA, the CDR3 is TGTGCCAGCAGCCGACAGGGGGCCAACAATGAGCAGTTCTTC.

CDR3 nucleotide sequence: TGTGCCAGCAGCTTTGGGACAGGGGATAGCAATCAGCCCCAGCATTTT. Translated: CASSFGTGDSNQPQHF. The chain uses TRBV5-6 and TRBJ1-5; 10 nucleotides agree with TRBD1. The V and J ends lost 2 bases and 0 bases, in that order; junction bases with no gene match: 2. Per germline, CDR1 SGHDT and CDR2 YYEEEE. The CDR3 spans 16 residues.

This chain links TRBV5-1 with TRBJ2-7, with TRBD2 matching over 7 bases. There are 15 residues in the CDR3. Germline values: CDR1 SGHRS, CDR2 YFSETQ. Trimming took 4 bases from V and 2 from J; bases not matched to a gene: 9. CDR3 loop: CASSERGVGTYEQYF. Here the CDR3 DNA reads TGCGCCAGCAGCGAGCGGGGAGTGGGAACCTACGAGCAGTACTTC.

The J gene is TRBJ1-1, the V gene TRBV7-2, with a tentative D call TRBD1 (5 bases). This CDR3 is built from 15 residues. The germline V gene encodes CDR1 SGHTA and CDR2 FQGNSA. Trimming removed 4 bases from V and 1 base from J, with 13 bases in between. The CDR3 protein is CASSSKGIQNTEAFF. The CDR3 DNA follows: TGTGCCAGCAGCTCTAAGGGGATACAGAACACTGAAGCTTTCTTT.

The gene calls are TRBV7-2 and TRBJ1-1; D is ambiguous. The length of the CDR3 is 13 residues. Germline CDR1 and CDR2: SGHTA and FQGNSA. V lost 5 bases and J 3 bases, leaving 10 bases between the germline ends. CDR3 in DNA: TGTGCCAGCAGCCTCAATACCGACACTGAAGCTTTCTTT. Translated, it gives CASSLNTDTEAFF.

The chain joins TRBV29-1 to TRBJ2-6; 7 bases are a match to TRBD1. Germline V lookup: CDR1 SQVTM, CDR2 ANQGSEA. V shed 7 bases, J shed 0 bases, and the junction held 6 bases outside the gene matches. This CDR3 has 15 amino acids. The CDR3 here is CSAGQDFSGANVLTF. The CDR3 coding sequence is TGCAGCGCCGGACAGGACTTCTCTGGGGCCAACGTCCTGACTTTC.

The V gene is TRBV10-3, the J gene TRBJ2-2; 12 bases line up with TRBD2. Germline assignment: CDR1 ENHRY and CDR2 SYGVKD. CDR3 size: 17 residues. V dropped 3 bases and J dropped 2; count of bases not matched to a gene: 4. The CDR3: CAISESTSGRNTGELFF. CDR3 sequence (DNA): TGTGCCATCAGTGAATCGACTAGCGGGAGAAACACCGGGGAGCTGTTTTTT.

This clone appeared a few times. The chain combines TRBV29-1 with TRBJ2-1, with TRBD1 identical over 9 bases. Per the germline V gene, CDR1 is SQVTM and CDR2 is ANQGSEA. The CDR3 runs to 17 residues. The V segment lost 4 bases and the J segment 7 bases; nucleotides outside the gene matches: 17. The CDR3 sequence is CSVGGKKPDRGTNEQFF. DNA of the CDR3: TGCAGCGTTGGTGGGAAGAAGCCGGACAGGGGAACGAATGAGCAGTTCTTC.

The gene calls are TRBV4-2 and TRBJ2-1, with no clear D. The ends were cut back, 1 base at V and 8 bases at J, with 12 bases in the middle. CDR3 length equals 14 residues. Germline CDR1 is LGHNA and CDR2 is YNFKEQ. CDR3 DNA sequence: TGTGCCAGCAGCCAAGTTATGGGAAGGGATGAGCAGTTCTTC. Protein: CASSQVMGRDEQFF.

This chain links TRBV5-3 with TRBJ2-2, with D unresolved. TRBV5-3 belongs to the ORF category, with a function that is uncertain. CDR3 size: 15 residues. V shed 1 base and J shed 1 base, with 8 bases lying between them. In DNA, the CDR3 is TGTGCCAGAAGCTTGAACAGAAAGAACACCGGGGAGCTGTTTTTT. Its protein product is CARSLNRKNTGELFF.

Written as DNA, the CDR3 is TGCGCCAGCAGTGAGTCACAGACAGGAGCTCTTTCCTATGGCTACACCTTC. It yields the protein CASSESQTGALSYGYTF. This chain connects TRBV10-1 to TRBJ1-2; tentative D call: TRBD1 (6 bases). V was clipped by 0 bases and J by 4 bases, with 18 bases between them. The germline gives CDR1 WNHNN, CDR2 SYGVQD (reference sequence). The CDR3 spans 17 residues.

The chain joins TRBV10-3 to TRBJ2-5; 10 bases align to TRBD1. The CDR3 is made up of 17 amino acids. The V and J ends lost 4 bases and 2 bases, in that order; junction bases with no gene match: 10. Germline assignment: CDR1 ENHRY and CDR2 SYGVKD. CDR3 amino acids: CAISGRGGTGEQETQYF. In DNA, the CDR3 is TGTGCCATCAGTGGCCGCGGGGGGACAGGGGAGCAAGAGACCCAGTACTTC.

The V call is TRBV12-5, the J call TRBJ2-2, with 12 positions matching TRBD1. The CDR3 length is 15 residues. J was trimmed by 6 bases and V by 5 bases; bases with no gene match: 4. The germline V gene encodes CDR1 LGHNT and CDR2 FRNRAP. This CDR3 is CASGPGQGASGELFF. As DNA, the CDR3 is TGTGCTAGTGGTCCGGGACAGGGGGCGTCCGGGGAGCTGTTTTTT. Full variable domain (missing parts from reference TRBV12-5 and TRBJ2-2): DARVTQTPRHKVTEMGQEVTMRCQPILGHNTVFWYRQTMMQGLELLAYFRNRAPLDDSGMPKDRFSAEMPDATLATLKIQPSEPRDSAVYFCASGPGQGASGELFFGEGSRLTVL.

The J gene is TRBJ1-3, the V gene TRBV9, with TRBD1 matching over 7 bases. CDR3 length: 17 amino acids. The germline V gene encodes CDR1 SGDLS and CDR2 YYNGEE. V lost 3 bases and J lost 1; bases outside the gene matches: 10. CDR3 sequence: CASSGGPSGGSGNTIYF. CDR3 nucleotides: TGTGCCAGCAGCGGAGGGCCTTCAGGGGGGTCTGGAAACACCATATATTTT.

This chain uses TRBV4-3 with TRBJ2-3, with 7 bases aligning to TRBD1. This CDR3 is 15 amino acids long. Germline values: CDR1 LGHNA, CDR2 YSLEER. With 0 bases clipped from V and 3 bases from J, the junction kept 3 bases outside the gene matches. The CDR3 region is CASSQDPTGTDTQYF. CDR3 in DNA: TGCGCCAGCAGCCAAGATCCGACAGGGACAGATACGCAGTATTTT.

The V call is TRBV13, the J call TRBJ2-7, with D possibly being TRBD2 (7 bases). This CDR3 region has 17 residues. Trimming left V 3 bases short and J 0 bases short, with 18 bases between. CDR1 and CDR2 (germline): PRHDT, FYEKMQ (reference sequence). The chain's CDR3 is CASSFRGGGASSYEQYF. CDR3 DNA: TGTGCCAGCAGCTTTCGAGGAGGGGGGGCTAGCTCCTACGAGCAGTACTTC.